The 30 T cell receptor beta chains in this list originate from one sample, sequenced in a study of cytomegalovirus exposure and HLA in healthy donors. In the PCR, 60 Vbeta and 13 Jbeta primers were used. Measured with immunoSEQ multiplex PCR; TCRdb has only the in-frame clones, and not every one. The sample has 100,000 to 150,000 clones; 60% to 80% are singletons. The specimen sequenced was PBMCs. The receptors come from a man between 25 and 39 years old in good health and CMV-seronegative.

The rearrangement links TRBV5-4 to TRBJ2-3; 7 nucleotides align to TRBD2. Trimming took 4 bases from V and 5 from J; bases not matched to a gene: 10. The CDR3 is 15 residues long. Germline V gene sequence: CDR1 SGHNT, CDR2 YYREEE (reference sequence). CDR3 residues: CASSPLGGGIDTQYF. The CDR3 bases are TGTGCCAGCAGCCCCTTGGGCGGGGGAATAGATACGCAGTATTTT. The full variable domain, completed using reference TRBV5-4 and TRBJ2-3, is ETGVTQSPTHLIKTRGQQVTLRCSSQSGHNTVSWYQQALGQGPQFIFQYYREEENGRGNFPPRFSGLQFPNYSSELNVNALELDDSALYLCASSPLGGGIDTQYFGPGTRLTVL.

The rearrangement joins TRBV2 to TRBJ1-6; 7 positions agree with TRBD1. Trimming cost V 2 bases and J 6 bases; bases outside gene matches: 4. Germline CDR1 is SNHLY and CDR2 is FYNNEI. CDR3 length: 15 amino acids. CDR3 sequence (DNA): TGTGCCAGCAGTGAACAGGGGGGCTCTAATTCACCCCTCCACTTT. Protein sequence: CASSEQGGSNSPLHF.

V is TRBV4-3 and J is TRBJ1-2; TRBD1 agrees at 8 bases. This CDR3 contains 16 residues. The germline V gene encodes CDR1 LGHNA and CDR2 YSLEER. Losses at the gene ends were 7 bases for V and 7 bases for J; bases not matched to a gene: 17. The DNA for the CDR3 is TGCGCCAGCAAAAAAACCGGACAGGGCGCCGATGCTGGCTACACCTTC. Amino acid sequence: CASKKTGQGADAGYTF.

The chain recombines TRBV10-3 with TRBJ2-5, with TRBD2 as a possible D gene (5 bases). Germline CDR1 ENHRY, CDR2 SYGVKD. The V end lost 2 bases, the J end lost 11 bases, and 9 bases lay between the germline ends. The CDR3 consists of 11 residues. The CDR3 loop is CAISESGEQYF. Written as DNA, the CDR3 is TGTGCCATCAGTGAGAGCGGAGAGCAGTACTTC.

Of note for this clone: The junction departs from germline at one end; a sequencing error may be responsible. This rearrangement joins TRBV28 to TRBJ2-7; TRBD2 aligns across 7 bases. CDR1 and CDR2 from the germline V gene are MDHEN and SYDVKM. This CDR3 is built from 15 residues. The CDR3 sequence: CASTAGGSSSYEQYF. CDR3 nucleotides: TGTGCTAGCACCGCCGGGGGGTCCAGCTCCTACGAGCAGTACTTC. The entire variable domain, with the rest obtained from reference TRBV28 and TRBJ2-7, is as follows: DVKVTQSSRYLVKRTGEKVFLECVQDMDHENMFWYRQDPGLGLRLIYFSYDVKMKEKGDIPEGYSVSREKKERFSLILESASTNQTSMYLCASTAGGSSSYEQYFGPGTRLTVT.

The CDR3 region has the DNA TGCGCCAGCAGCCAACCGGGACAGATGAACACTGAAGCTTTCTTT. It yields the protein CASSQPGQMNTEAFF. The chain links TRBV4-3 to TRBJ1-1, with 7 bases aligning to TRBD1. V was clipped by 2 bases and J by 0 bases; unmatched bases: 3. From germline, CDR1 is LGHNA and CDR2 YSLEER. This CDR3 is built from 15 residues.

The chain is built from TRBV5-6 and TRBJ1-2; D not resolved. This CDR3 comprises 15 residues. Germline V gene sequence: CDR1 SGHDT, CDR2 YYEEEE. With 7 bases removed from V and 3 bases from J, the gap between germline ends came to 19 bases. CDR3 in amino acids: CASAGGWDMHYGYTF. CDR3 coding DNA: TGTGCCAGCGCGGGAGGGTGGGATATGCACTATGGCTACACCTTC.

The V gene is TRBV11-2, the J gene TRBJ2-7, with TRBD1 as a possible D gene (6 bases). The CDR3 contains 15 residues. Germline-derived CDR1 and CDR2 are SGHAT and FQNNGV. Trimming took off 5 bases at V and 6 bases at J, with 20 bases between the two ends. CDR3 region: CASSPWNTGRSEQYF. The CDR3 DNA reads as TGTGCCAGCAGCCCTTGGAATACAGGGCGTAGCGAGCAGTACTTC.

This clone has a handful of counts. V usage is TRBV9 and J usage is TRBJ2-7; D remains ambiguous. V shed 0 bases and J shed 7 bases, with 14 bases lying between them. The germline V gene has CDR1 SGDLS and CDR2 YYNGEE. CDR3 length equals 14 residues. CDR3 in DNA: TGTGCCAGCAGCGTAGACGCAGGTTCCCCGGAGCAGTACTTC. Its protein is CASSVDAGSPEQYF.

The chain has TRBV10-3 and TRBJ1-1, with 7 bases matching TRBD1. The CDR3 totals 14 residues. The germline gives CDR1 ENHRY, CDR2 SYGVKD. The V and J ends lost 7 bases and 4 bases, in that order; junction bases with no gene match: 9. In DNA form, the CDR3 reads TGTGCCATCAAAGGGGGCAGGCGGGGCACTGAAGCTTTCTTT. This gives the protein CAIKGGRRGTEAFF.

CDR3 sequence reads: CASSPWQREGDTQYF. Written as DNA, the CDR3 is TGTGCCAGCAGCCCCTGGCAGCGGGAAGGGGATACGCAGTATTTT. The gene calls are TRBV9 and TRBJ2-3; 7 nucleotides line up with TRBD2. V was clipped by 4 bases and J by 6 bases; unmatched bases: 11. CDR1 is SGDLS and CDR2 is YYNGEE in the germline V gene. The CDR3 consists of 15 residues.

The chain uses TRBV6-5 and TRBJ2-2, with TRBD1 matching 7 bases. CDR1 and CDR2 from the germline V gene are MNHEY and SVGAGI. J lost 1 base, V lost 1 base, and 3 bases had no gene match. There are 16 residues in the CDR3. The CDR3 sequence: CASSYYGTVNTGELFF. In DNA, the CDR3 is TGTGCCAGCAGTTACTACGGGACAGTGAACACCGGGGAGCTGTTTTTT.

This clone was detected a few times. V is TRBV28 and J is TRBJ1-5; no clear D. Germline loops: CDR1 MDHEN, CDR2 SYDVKM. The CDR3 is 12 residues long. Trimming took 0 bases from V and 7 from J, leaving 4 bases between them. The CDR3 nucleotides read TGTGCCAGCAGTTTATGGAGCCAGCCCCAGCATTTT. Its translation is CASSLWSQPQHF.

The chain recombines TRBV5-5 with TRBJ2-7; 9 nucleotides agree with TRBD1. This CDR3 has 15 residues. Trimming at V came to 4 bases and at J to 0 bases, leaving 5 bases not matched to a gene. CDR1 is SGHKS and CDR2 is YYEKEE in the germline V gene (reference sequence). CDR3 protein: CASSQTGGSSYEQYF. In DNA form, the CDR3 reads TGTGCCAGCAGCCAGACAGGGGGTAGCTCCTACGAGCAGTACTTC.

The CDR3 is CACNQDWNTEAFF. CDR3 bases: TGCGCCTGCAATCAAGACTGGAACACTGAAGCTTTCTTT. J is TRBJ1-1 and V is TRBV5-1, with D uncertain. The germline V gene has CDR1 SGHRS and CDR2 YFSETQ. This CDR3 spans 13 amino acids. V was trimmed by 10 bases and J by 1 base, leaving 14 bases between them.

The chain is built from TRBV2 and TRBJ1-1, with D perhaps TRBD1 (5 bases). V shed 6 bases and J shed 10 bases, with 12 bases lying between them. The germline V gene encodes CDR1 SNHLY and CDR2 FYNNEI. The CDR3 length is 11 residues. The DNA of the CDR3 is TGTGCCAGCAGCAGGGCCCTGGGAGCTTTCTTT. It is translated as CASSRALGAFF.

In its sample, this clone was seen once. This chain uses TRBV5-8 with TRBJ2-1; D is unclear. Between the trimmed V and J ends, which lost 2 bases and 3 bases, there was a span of 12 bases. Germline assignment: CDR1 SGHTS and CDR2 YDEGEE. This CDR3 is built from 15 residues. The CDR3: CASSFKLKYYNEQFF. As DNA, the CDR3 is TGTGCCAGCAGCTTTAAGCTGAAATACTACAATGAGCAGTTCTTC.

The rearrangement joins TRBV9 to TRBJ1-6; D perhaps matches TRBD1 (6 bases). There are 15 residues in the CDR3. The V gene's germline CDR1 is SGDLS and CDR2 YYNGEE. Trimming took off 4 bases at V and 7 bases at J, with 15 bases between the two ends. CDR3 nucleotides: TGTGCCAGCAGCCCGACGGGACAAACCAATTCACCCCTCCACTTT. Translating gives CASSPTGQTNSPLHF.

The chain is built from TRBV5-5 and TRBJ1-1, with 10 positions matching TRBD1. V lost 3 bases and J lost 4; bases outside the gene matches: 12. The germline V gene has CDR1 SGHKS and CDR2 YYEKEE (reference sequence). The CDR3 covers 17 residues. The CDR3 DNA reads as TGTGCCAGCAGCTGGGTGACAGGGGGCAGGTCGGGCACTGAAGCTTTCTTT. Protein: CASSWVTGGRSGTEAFF. The whole variable domain, remainder taken from reference TRBV5-5 and TRBJ1-1, is DAGVTQSPTHLIKTRGQQVTLRCSPISGHKSVSWYQQVLGQGPQFIFQYYEKEERGRGNFPDRFSARQFPNYSSELNVNALLLGDSALYLCASSWVTGGRSGTEAFFGQGTRLTVV.

The chain joins TRBV5-1 to TRBJ1-6, with a possible D match to TRBD1 (6 bases). V was cut by 3 bases and J by 7 bases, with 14 bases left in between. Germline V CDR1 and CDR2: SGHRS, YFSETQ. This CDR3 is 15 amino acids long. The CDR3 reads CASSSSGTTNSPLHF. The CDR3 DNA is TGCGCCAGCAGCTCCTCCGGGACAACGAATTCACCCCTCCACTTT. Full variable domain (outside the CDR3, taken from reference TRBV5-1 and TRBJ1-6): KAGVTQTPRYLIKTRGQQVTLSCSPISGHRSVSWYQQTPGQGLQFLFEYFSETQRNKGNFPGRFSGRQFSNSRSEMNVSTLELGDSALYLCASSSSGTTNSPLHFGNGTRLTVT.

The CDR3 DNA reads as TGTGCCAGCTCACCCTCGACAGGGAGTTCCGAGCAGTACTTC. This codes for CASSPSTGSSEQYF. This chain uses TRBV18 with TRBJ2-5; 7 nucleotides align to TRBD1. The DNA end is more similar to TRBJ2-7, so the J call may be wrong. Per germline, CDR1 KGHSH and CDR2 LQKENI. This CDR3 is built from 14 residues.

The V call is TRBV28, the J call TRBJ2-5; 10 nucleotides agree with TRBD1. After removal of 2 bases from V and 2 bases from J, the junction contained 5 bases not matched to a gene. This CDR3 has 16 amino acids. CDR1 MDHEN and CDR2 SYDVKM come from the germline V gene. CDR3 sequence (DNA): TGTGCCAGCAGTTTACTCGGGACAGGGGTTCAAGAGACCCAGTACTTC. Its translation: CASSLLGTGVQETQYF.

The chain employs TRBV10-1 and TRBJ2-2; 9 nucleotides match TRBD1. Germline lookup yields CDR1 WNHNN and CDR2 SYGVQD (reference sequence). With 3 bases clipped from V and 6 bases from J, the junction kept 8 bases outside the gene matches. The CDR3 has 16 residues. CDR3 in amino acids: CASSDQRDRESGELFF. CDR3 in DNA: TGCGCCAGCAGTGATCAAAGGGACAGGGAGTCCGGGGAGCTGTTTTTT.

This chain links TRBV5-4 with TRBJ1-1; 8 nucleotides match TRBD1. The CDR3 runs 15 residues. The trim removed 3 bases at V and 1 base at J, leaving 5 bases unmatched. Germline assignment: CDR1 SGHNT and CDR2 YYREEE (reference sequence). CDR3 protein: CASSSLGQGNTEAFF. The CDR3, as DNA: TGTGCCAGCAGCTCCCTAGGACAGGGGAACACTGAAGCTTTCTTT.

V and J are TRBV4-2 and TRBJ1-1; D is unresolved. The germline V gene encodes CDR1 LGHNA and CDR2 YNFKEQ. This CDR3 contains 14 residues. The ends were cut back, 0 bases at V and 3 bases at J, with 8 bases in the middle. CDR3 bases: TGTGCCAGCAGCCAAGAGCAGATTTACACTGAAGCTTTCTTT. Amino acid sequence: CASSQEQIYTEAFF.

The J gene is TRBJ2-5, the V gene TRBV7-9; the match to TRBD1 covers 9 bases. Germline V gives CDR1 SEHNR, CDR2 FQNEAQ (reference sequence). The ends lost 1 base at V and 7 bases at J; junction bases unmatched: 10. This CDR3 comprises 16 residues. This CDR3 reads CASSLEGTGPGGTQYF. As DNA, the CDR3 is TGTGCCAGCAGCTTAGAGGGGACAGGGCCCGGGGGGACCCAGTACTTC.

J is TRBJ2-1 and V is TRBV7-2; tentative D call: TRBD2 (6 bases). Between the trimmed V and J ends, which lost 0 bases and 10 bases, there was a span of 7 bases. Germline CDR1 and CDR2: SGHTA and FQGNSA. This CDR3 is 12 amino acids long. CDR3 protein: CASSLAAGEQFF. The CDR3 DNA reads as TGTGCCAGCAGCTTAGCTGCGGGGGAGCAGTTCTTC.

The gene calls are TRBV13 and TRBJ2-7, with 10 bases identical to TRBD1. V shed 4 bases and J 7 bases; nucleotides not matched to a gene: 7. The CDR3 covers 14 residues. In germline, CDR1 is PRHDT, CDR2 FYEKMQ (reference sequence). CDR3 DNA sequence: TGTGCCAGCAGCTACGACAGGGGGCTGGGGGAGCAGTACTTC. Encoded protein: CASSYDRGLGEQYF.

This CDR3 is CASSASEGASGNTIYF. CDR3 sequence (DNA): TGTGCCAGCAGCGCGTCCGAGGGGGCGAGTGGAAACACCATATATTTT. The rearrangement uses TRBV13 and TRBJ1-3; 7 bases are a match to TRBD1. V lost 5 bases to trimming and J lost 3 bases; unmatched junction nucleotides: 10. The CDR3 is 16 residues long. CDR1 and CDR2 from the germline V gene are PRHDT and FYEKMQ (reference sequence).

This clone was found a few times. The V call is TRBV11-3, the J call TRBJ2-2; D is uncertain. The CDR3 length is 13 residues. Germline V gives CDR1 SGHNT, CDR2 YENEEA. V was trimmed by 0 bases and J by 4 bases, leaving 3 bases between them. As DNA, the CDR3 is TGTGCCAGCAGCTTAGACTTCACCGGGGAGCTGTTTTTT. Translation gives CASSLDFTGELFF.